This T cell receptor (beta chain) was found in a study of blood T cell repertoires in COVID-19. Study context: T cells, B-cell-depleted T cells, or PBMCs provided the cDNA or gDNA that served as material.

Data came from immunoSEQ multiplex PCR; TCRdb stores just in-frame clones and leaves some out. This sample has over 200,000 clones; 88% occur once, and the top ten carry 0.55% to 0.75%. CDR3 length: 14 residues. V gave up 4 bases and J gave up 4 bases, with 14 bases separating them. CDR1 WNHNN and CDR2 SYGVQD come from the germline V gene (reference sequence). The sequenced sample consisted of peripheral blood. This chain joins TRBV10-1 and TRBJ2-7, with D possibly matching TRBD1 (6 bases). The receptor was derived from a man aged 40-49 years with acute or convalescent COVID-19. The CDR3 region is CASSVNRESYEQYF. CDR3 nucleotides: TGCGCCAGCAGTGTAAACAGGGAATCTTACGAGCAGTACTTC.